The present T cell receptor beta chain was sequenced within a study of blood T cell repertoires in COVID-19. Study as a whole: The United States, Italy and Spain supplied acute and convalescent COVID-19 samples.

Methods used by the authors: Researchers report that nucleated cell counts were estimated from reference gene primer amplification. The table came from immunoSEQ multiplex PCR; TCRdb's copy has only in-frame clones and leaves some out. The D gene and trimming were derived from the DNA, and the V and J assignments and clone size from that table. The top ten clones hold about 4.3% of a sample with about 480,000 clones, around 89% of them seen once. Germline V gene lookup returns CDR1 MDHEN and CDR2 SYDVKM. Germline trimming cut 6 bases from V and 0 bases from J; bases unmatched to any gene: 3. CDR3 size: 15 residues.

The chain recombines TRBV28 with TRBJ2-3; 10 nucleotides agree with TRBD2. The sequence derives from a woman in her twenties or thirties with acute or convalescent COVID-19. Sequencing was done on a sample of peripheral blood. CDR3 DNA sequence: TGTGCCAGCAGCACTAGCGGGGCTAGCACAGATACGCAGTATTTT. Translating gives CASSTSGASTDTQYF.